Below, 23 T cell receptor beta chains from the same sample are listed, as sequenced in a study of blood T cell repertoires in COVID-19. Profiling relied on immunoSEQ multiplex PCR, and the TCRdb table lists in-frame clones only, not all of them. The sample yields about 410,000 clones, under 90% seen once. Sequencing was done on a sample of PBMCs or T cells enriched from blood (not recorded which). The receptors here all came from a woman aged 25-40 years who had recovered from COVID-19.

J is TRBJ1-1 and V is TRBV6-5, with 7 nucleotides matching TRBD1. Germline lookup yields CDR1 MNHEY and CDR2 SVGAGI. V gave up 6 bases and J gave up 1 base; unmatched junction bases: 8. The CDR3 contains 15 residues. The CDR3 spells CASRLRDSGNTEAFF. CDR3 bases: TGTGCCAGCAGATTACGGGACAGCGGGAACACTGAAGCTTTCTTT.

V and J are TRBV6-5 and TRBJ2-1, with D unresolved. The CDR3 spans 14 residues. CDR1 is MNHEY and CDR2 is SVGAGI in the germline V gene. V was pared by 2 bases and J by 8 bases, with 13 bases between. The CDR3 DNA is TGTGCCAGCAGTTACCCCTCCTACCCCCATGAGCAGTTCTTC. Translation: CASSYPSYPHEQFF.

The rearrangement links TRBV28 to TRBJ1-1, with a possible D match to TRBD1 (6 bases). V was cut by 6 bases and J by 4 bases, with 15 bases left in between. The germline V gene has CDR1 MDHEN and CDR2 SYDVKM. CDR3 length: 14 residues. Written as DNA, the CDR3 is TGTGCCAGCAGCCCCCAGAGAGGGGGCACTGAAGCTTTCTTT. This gives the protein CASSPQRGGTEAFF.

The table lists this clone with a few counts. The genes are TRBV5-1 and TRBJ2-5; TRBD2 matches 12 bases. Germline V gene data show CDR1 as SGHRS and CDR2 as YFSETQ. This CDR3 is built from 19 residues. The V segment lost 3 bases and the J segment 4 bases; nucleotides outside the gene matches: 16. Written as DNA, the CDR3 is TGCGCCAGCAGCTCCCCTATACTAGCGGGAGGTCGTCGGCGAGAGACCCAGTACTTC. Amino acids: CASSSPILAGGRRRETQYF.

The V gene is TRBV6-5, the J gene TRBJ1-3, with a tentative D call TRBD1 (5 bases). Germline CDR1 reads MNHEY; CDR2 reads SVGAGI. This CDR3 comprises 15 residues. V was trimmed by 4 bases and J by 0 bases, leaving 10 bases between them. The chain's CDR3 is CASSSVRGSGNTIYF. The DNA of the CDR3 is TGTGCCAGCAGTTCGGTTAGGGGCTCTGGAAACACCATATATTTT.

This chain's CDR3 is CAISAEVSNQPQHF. The CDR3 DNA reads as TGTGCCATCAGTGCAGAAGTGAGCAATCAGCCCCAGCATTTT. The V gene is TRBV10-3, the J gene TRBJ1-5; D gene unclear. V was pared by 4 bases and J by 1 base, with 8 bases between. The length of the CDR3 is 14 residues. The germline CDR1 and CDR2 sequences are ENHRY and SYGVKD.

This chain links TRBV18 with TRBJ2-3, with a possible D match to TRBD1 (7 bases). The V gene's germline CDR1 is KGHSH and CDR2 LQKENI. The V end lost 3 bases, the J end lost 0 bases, and 13 bases lay between the germline ends. CDR3 length: 16 amino acids. CDR3 region: CASSPEGARSTDTQYF. CDR3 nucleotide sequence: TGTGCCAGCTCACCGGAGGGGGCACGTAGCACAGATACGCAGTATTTT.

The gene calls are TRBV5-1 and TRBJ1-4; unclear D gene. Germline CDR1 SGHRS, CDR2 YFSETQ. This CDR3 region has 14 residues. Trimming removed 7 bases at V and 4 bases at J, with 14 bases between. CDR3 sequence: CASSPPDVNEKLFF. The CDR3 nucleotides are TGCGCCAGCTCCCCGCCAGATGTTAATGAAAAACTGTTTTTT.

The count of this clone is one. The chain employs TRBV27 and TRBJ2-7; D gene ambiguous. This CDR3 spans 13 amino acids. V lost 8 bases and J 5 bases, leaving 16 bases between the germline ends. Germline V gene data show CDR1 as MNHEY and CDR2 as SMNVEV (reference sequence). Written as DNA, the CDR3 is TGTGCCAGCTACGCCGCCTCGGTTGACGAGCAGTACTTC. Translated: CASYAASVDEQYF.

This sequence joins TRBV2 and TRBJ1-1, with D perhaps matching TRBD1 (5 bases). This CDR3 has 15 amino acids. Trimming removed 6 bases from V and 3 bases from J, with 17 bases in between. Germline V lookup: CDR1 SNHLY, CDR2 FYNNEI. The CDR3 DNA follows: TGTGCCAGCAGGGCCCGACAGAGCCTGTACACTGAAGCTTTCTTT. Residues: CASRARQSLYTEAFF.

The V call is TRBV7-9, the J call TRBJ2-2; 7 bases fit TRBD1. The CDR3 sequence is 14 residues long. V dropped 4 bases and J dropped 1; count of bases not matched to a gene: 0. Germline-derived CDR1 and CDR2 are SEHNR and FQNEAQ (reference sequence). CDR3 DNA: TGTGCCAGCAGCTGGACAGGGAACACCGGGGAGCTGTTTTTT. It encodes CASSWTGNTGELFF.

Notes on this clone: Distinct nucleotide sequences in the sample also encode this CDR3. The J gene is TRBJ1-2, the V gene TRBV7-9; no firm D call. Per the germline V gene, CDR1 is SEHNR and CDR2 is FQNEAQ (reference sequence). CDR3 length equals 12 residues. Trimming stripped 4 bases from V and 5 bases from J, with 8 bases between. The CDR3 bases are TGTGCCAGCAGCTCGGAGGGTTATGGCTACACCTTC. Translating gives CASSSEGYGYTF.

With regard to this clone: Relative to the germline gene, one junction end is altered; a read error may explain this. The chain has TRBV18 and TRBJ2-7; 7 nucleotides agree with TRBD1. CDR1 and CDR2 (germline): KGHSH, LQKENI. The CDR3 runs to 14 residues. CDR3 amino acids: CASSPLRDSYYPNF. CDR3 in DNA: TGTGCCAGCTCACCACTTCGGGACAGCTATTACCCAAATTTC.

The chain is built from TRBV10-3 and TRBJ1-6; the match to TRBD1 covers 9 bases. V shed 5 bases, J shed 7 bases, and the junction held 3 bases outside the gene matches. The CDR3 contains 14 residues. Looked up from germline, CDR1 is ENHRY and CDR2 is SYGVKD. CDR3 sequence: CAISPGQGNSPLHF. The DNA for the CDR3 is TGTGCCATCAGTCCGGGACAGGGAAATTCACCCCTCCACTTT.

The chain's CDR3 is CASSHDRSSYNEQFF. CDR3 nucleotides: TGTGCCAGTAGTCACGACAGAAGCTCCTACAATGAGCAGTTCTTC. The chain couples TRBV19 to TRBJ2-1; perhaps TRBD1 as D (5 bases). CDR3 size: 15 residues. Trimming shortened V by 5 bases and J by 0 bases, and 11 bases separated the two germline ends. The germline V gene encodes CDR1 LNHDA and CDR2 SQIVND (reference sequence).

The chain carries TRBV19 and TRBJ1-4; 9 positions agree with TRBD1. The CDR3 runs 16 residues. Unmatched junction bases numbered 14, after V lost 5 bases and J lost 10 bases. From germline, CDR1 is LNHDA and CDR2 SQIVND (reference sequence). CDR3 sequence (DNA): TGTGCCAGTAGTCTCCCCTCACAGGGGGCGATTGGAAAACTGTTTTTT. Its protein is CASSLPSQGAIGKLFF.

The chain has TRBV7-9 and TRBJ1-2; 8 nucleotides match TRBD1. Looked up from germline, CDR1 is SEHNR and CDR2 is FQNEAQ (reference sequence). The J segment lost 1 base and the V segment lost 1 base, leaving 2 bases of the junction unmatched. The CDR3 runs to 15 residues. The CDR3 DNA follows: TGTGCCAGCAGCTTAGACGGACAGGGTAACTATGGCTACACCTTC. Residues: CASSLDGQGNYGYTF.

The J gene is TRBJ2-1, the V gene TRBV5-1; TRBD1 agrees at 9 bases. The CDR3 is made up of 16 amino acids. Germline V gives CDR1 SGHRS, CDR2 YFSETQ. Trimming at V came to 3 bases and at J to 3 bases, leaving 7 bases not matched to a gene. For the CDR3, the DNA is TGCGCCAGCAGCTGGGCTATGGGACAGGGCTACAATGAGCAGTTCTTC. Its protein product is CASSWAMGQGYNEQFF.

V usage is TRBV7-2 and J usage is TRBJ2-3; 8 bases match TRBD2. Germline V gene data show CDR1 as SGHTA and CDR2 as FQGNSA. The CDR3 runs 17 residues. Trimming cost V 4 bases and J 0 bases; bases outside gene matches: 9. The CDR3 nucleotides are TGTGCCAGCAGCTCAGGGCAGGCGGGGGGAAGCACAGATACGCAGTATTTT. Protein product: CASSSGQAGGSTDTQYF.

The chain recombines TRBV27 with TRBJ2-7; D possibly corresponds to TRBD2 (6 bases). Germline-derived CDR1 and CDR2 are MNHEY and SMNVEV (reference sequence). The V end lost 10 bases, the J end lost 0 bases, and 16 bases lay between the germline ends. The CDR3 consists of 14 residues. The CDR3 region is CATSIAVSSYEQYF. DNA of the CDR3: TGTGCCACCTCAATAGCGGTCAGCTCCTACGAGCAGTACTTC.

The chain links TRBV13 to TRBJ1-1, with D tentatively TRBD1 (6 bases). Germline CDR1 PRHDT, CDR2 FYEKMQ (reference sequence). The CDR3 runs 13 residues. Trimming stripped 6 bases from V and 5 bases from J, with 13 bases between. The CDR3 DNA reads as TGTGCCAGCAGTTTGGGGGCTGGAACTGAAGCTTTCTTT. The encoded protein is CASSLGAGTEAFF.

This clone came up once. V gene TRBV5-4 combines with J gene TRBJ1-2; D is ambiguous. V gave up 1 base and J gave up 7 bases, with 11 bases separating them. Germline values: CDR1 SGHNT, CDR2 YYREEE (reference sequence). CDR3 length: 13 amino acids. This CDR3 reads CASSLPGMGGYTF. CDR3 sequence (DNA): TGTGCCAGCAGCTTGCCGGGTATGGGTGGCTACACCTTC.

The J gene is TRBJ2-3, the V gene TRBV12-5, with a tentative D call TRBD2 (6 bases). The V gene's germline CDR1 is LGHNT and CDR2 FRNRAP. Trimming pared 3 bases from V and 5 bases from J, leaving 18 bases between. The CDR3 is made up of 16 amino acids. CDR3 nucleotides: TGTGCTAGTGGTTTAGTTTGGACTTCGGGGGTAGATACGCAGTATTTT. Translating gives CASGLVWTSGVDTQYF.